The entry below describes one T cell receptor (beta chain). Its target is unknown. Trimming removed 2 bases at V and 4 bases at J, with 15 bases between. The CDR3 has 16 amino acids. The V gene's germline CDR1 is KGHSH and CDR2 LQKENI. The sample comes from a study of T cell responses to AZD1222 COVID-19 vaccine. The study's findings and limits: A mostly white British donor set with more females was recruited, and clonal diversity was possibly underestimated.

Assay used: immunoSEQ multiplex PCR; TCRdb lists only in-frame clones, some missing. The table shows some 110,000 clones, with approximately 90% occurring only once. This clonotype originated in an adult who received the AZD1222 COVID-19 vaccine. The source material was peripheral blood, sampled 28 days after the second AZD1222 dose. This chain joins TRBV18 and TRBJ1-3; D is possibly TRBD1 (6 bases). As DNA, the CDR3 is TGTGCCAGCTCACCAATCCAGGGGCTTTCAGGAAACACCATATATTTT. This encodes CASSPIQGLSGNTIYF.